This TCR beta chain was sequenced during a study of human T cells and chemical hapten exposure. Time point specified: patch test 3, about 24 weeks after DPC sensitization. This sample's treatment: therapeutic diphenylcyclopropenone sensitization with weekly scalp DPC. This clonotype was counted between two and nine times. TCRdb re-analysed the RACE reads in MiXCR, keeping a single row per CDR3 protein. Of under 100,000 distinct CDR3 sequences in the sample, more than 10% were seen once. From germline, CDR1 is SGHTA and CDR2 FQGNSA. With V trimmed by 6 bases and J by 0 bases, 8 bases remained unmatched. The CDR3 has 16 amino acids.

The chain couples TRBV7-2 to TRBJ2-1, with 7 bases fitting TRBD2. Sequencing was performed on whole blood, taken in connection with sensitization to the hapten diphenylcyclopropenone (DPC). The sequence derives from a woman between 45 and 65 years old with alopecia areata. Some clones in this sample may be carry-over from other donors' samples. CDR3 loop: CASRLRGGSSYNEQFF. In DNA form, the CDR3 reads TGTGCCAGCAGGCTACGAGGCGGGAGCTCCTACAATGAGCAGTTCTTC.